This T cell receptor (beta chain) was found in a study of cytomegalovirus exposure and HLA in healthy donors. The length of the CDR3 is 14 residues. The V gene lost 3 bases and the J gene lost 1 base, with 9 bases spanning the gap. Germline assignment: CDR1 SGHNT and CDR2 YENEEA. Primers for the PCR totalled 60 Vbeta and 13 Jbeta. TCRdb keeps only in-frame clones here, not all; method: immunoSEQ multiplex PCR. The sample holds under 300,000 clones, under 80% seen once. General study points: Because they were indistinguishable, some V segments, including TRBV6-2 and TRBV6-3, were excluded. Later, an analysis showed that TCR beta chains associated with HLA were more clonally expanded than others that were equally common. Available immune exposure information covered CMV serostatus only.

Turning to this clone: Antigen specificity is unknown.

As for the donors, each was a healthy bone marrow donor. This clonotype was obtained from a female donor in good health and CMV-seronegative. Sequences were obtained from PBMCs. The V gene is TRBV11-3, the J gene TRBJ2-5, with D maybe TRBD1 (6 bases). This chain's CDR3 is CASSFRDTQETQYF. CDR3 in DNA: TGTGCCAGCAGCTTTCGGGACACCCAAGAGACCCAGTACTTC.